A single sample is the source of the 14 T cell receptor beta chains below, sequenced in a study of T and B cells in COVID-19 patients (dated by TCRdb to the early 2020s). Genomic DNA extracted from blood, in amounts of about 220-500 ng, served as the starting material for amplifying TRB repertoires. Sequencer: Illumina MiSeq. TRB rearrangements were amplified by multiplex PCR with BIOMED2 TRB-A/B primer pools. TCRdb reprocessed the public reads (quality trimming at Q25 with fastp, clone calling with MiXCR) and kept in-frame beta chains. Records with the same CDR3 protein are collapsed into one entry carrying the most frequent genes and DNA. The sample contains roughly 15,000 distinct CDR3 sequences, 25% to 35% of them found a single time. The top ten hold 3.5% to 4.5% of the sample. Source material: blood. These receptors came from a human donor who had recovered from COVID-19.

With regard to this clonotype: One end of the junction is discordant with germline, which a read error may explain. The chain's CDR3 is CASSSGTSRNTLYF. The DNA of the CDR3 is TGTGCCAGCAGTTCAGGGACTTCTAGAAACACCTTATATTTT. V is TRBV27 and J is TRBJ1-3; weak D call: TRBD1 (5 bases). Germline V gene data show CDR1 as MNHEY and CDR2 as SMNVEV (reference sequence). The CDR3 covers 14 residues.

A word on this clonotype: Sequence at one end of the junction differs from germline and may be a read error. The V gene is TRBV7-4, the J gene TRBJ1-4; maybe TRBD1 (6 bases). The germline V gene has CDR1 SGHVT and CDR2 SQSDAQ. This CDR3 region has 14 residues. The CDR3 is CASSPGEGDEKLFF. The CDR3 coding sequence is TGTGCCAGCAGCCCAGGGGAGGGTGATGAAAAGCTGTTTTTT.

This rearrangement joins TRBV20-1 to TRBJ1-5, with D perhaps matching TRBD1 (5 bases). V lost 3 bases, J lost 2 bases, and 11 bases lay in between. In germline, CDR1 is DFQATT, CDR2 SNEGSKA (reference sequence). The CDR3 extends over 14 amino acids. The CDR3 is CSASAGGGNQPQHF. The CDR3 nucleotides read TGCAGTGCTAGTGCGGGGGGTGGCAATCAGCCCCAGCATTTT.

The rearrangement uses TRBV5-1 and TRBJ2-7; perhaps TRBD2 as D (7 bases). The CDR3 length is 12 residues. Looked up from germline, CDR1 is SGHRS and CDR2 is YFSETQ. Trimming removed 6 bases from V and 6 bases from J, with 13 bases in between. The CDR3 protein is CASKREGVEQYF. The CDR3 DNA follows: TGCGCCAGCAAAAGGGAGGGGGTCGAGCAGTACTTC.

The chain joins TRBV7-3 to TRBJ2-2; possible D gene TRBD1, 5 bases. CDR3 length equals 11 residues. V gave up 5 bases and J gave up 7 bases, with 5 bases separating them. The germline gives CDR1 SGHTA, CDR2 FQGTGA. The CDR3 loop is CASSQGGELFF. The CDR3 DNA follows: TGTGCCAGCAGCCAGGGCGGGGAGCTGTTTTTT.

This clonotype was seen more than once but under ten times. The V call is TRBV6-2 or TRBV6-3, the J call TRBJ1-2; TRBD1 agrees at 10 bases. The CDR3 is 13 residues long. V lost 2 bases and J lost 9; bases outside the gene matches: 3. Germline assignment: CDR1 MNHEY and CDR2 SVGEGT. The chain's CDR3 is CASSYGTGVSYTF. The CDR3 DNA reads as TGTGCCAGCAGTTACGGGACAGGGGTGAGCTACACCTTC.

V gene TRBV6-1 combines with J gene TRBJ1-5, with TRBD1 identical over 9 bases. With 4 bases clipped from V and 7 bases from J, the junction kept 2 bases outside the gene matches. CDR1 MNHNS and CDR2 SASEGT come from the germline V gene. The CDR3 consists of 13 residues. The CDR3 DNA follows: TGTGCCAGCAGTGGTGGACAGGGGCAGCCCCAGCATTTT. Protein sequence: CASSGGQGQPQHF.

In regard to this clonotype: An end of the junction differs from the germline gene, which may be a read error. The genes are TRBV7-6 and TRBJ2-1; TRBD2 agrees at 8 bases. Germline CDR1 is SGHVS and CDR2 is FNYEAQ. CDR3 length: 14 residues. CDR3 nucleotide sequence: TGTGCCAGCAGCTTATATCGCGGGGGGCCCCGAGTGGTCTTC. It codes for CASSLYRGGPRVVF.

This clonotype was detected a few times. This chain uses TRBV6-2 or TRBV6-3 with TRBJ2-7; a weak D match, TRBD2 (5 bases). The CDR3 covers 14 residues. Trimming took 1 base from V and 5 from J, leaving 12 bases between them. The germline gives CDR1 MNHEY, CDR2 SVGEGT. DNA for the CDR3: TGTGCCAGCAGTTACTTAGGGAGAAGGGACGAGCAGTACTTC. Translated: CASSYLGRRDEQYF.

This clonotype is judged medium-sized. CDR3 DNA: TGTGCCAGTAGTATCCCCCTCCAAAGGACCGGGGAGCTGTTTTTT. Translation gives CASSIPLQRTGELFF. The V and J genes are TRBV19 and TRBJ2-2; D ambiguous. Trimming took off 3 bases at V and 5 bases at J, with 13 bases between the two ends. Germline assignment: CDR1 LNHDA and CDR2 SQIVND (reference sequence). The CDR3 is made up of 15 amino acids.

The chain couples TRBV6-5 to TRBJ1-5, with D possibly matching TRBD1 (6 bases). The germline V gene encodes CDR1 MNHEY and CDR2 SVGAGI. This CDR3 is 16 amino acids long. Trimming cost V 0 bases and J 2 bases, with 11 bases left between them. The CDR3 protein is CASSYSGRGGNQPQHF. DNA of the CDR3: TGTGCCAGCAGTTACTCGGGAAGGGGGGGCAATCAGCCCCAGCATTTT.

The rearrangement links TRBV12-3 or TRBV12-4 to TRBJ1-1; D is undetermined. Trimming stripped 2 bases from V and 6 bases from J, with 4 bases between. CDR3 length: 11 residues. The CDR3 protein is CASSLRSEAFF. The CDR3 region has the DNA TGTGCCAGCAGTTTAAGGTCTGAAGCTTTCTTT.

There are a few counts of this clonotype. This chain connects TRBV19 to TRBJ1-5; D is possibly TRBD1 (6 bases). Trimming pared 3 bases from V and 0 bases from J, leaving 15 bases between. The CDR3 sequence is 17 residues long. Germline V gives CDR1 LNHDA, CDR2 SQIVND (reference sequence). The CDR3, as DNA: TGTGCCAGTAGTATTGAGGGGGGGGAATATAGCAATCAGCCCCAGCATTTT. Translating it yields CASSIEGGEYSNQPQHF.

V and J are TRBV7-9 and TRBJ2-5, with 11 positions matching TRBD2. V dropped 5 bases and J dropped 3; count of bases not matched to a gene: 8. The germline V gene has CDR1 SEHNR and CDR2 FQNEAQ (reference sequence). This CDR3 contains 16 residues. The CDR3 DNA is TGTGCCAGCAGCCCCATGGGACTAGCGGCCAAAGAGACCCAGTACTTC. Translated, it gives CASSPMGLAAKETQYF.